These 27 T cell receptor beta chains were all obtained from the same sample, sequenced in a study of blood T cell repertoires in COVID-19. Sequencing was performed with immunoSEQ multiplex PCR; in TCRdb, only in-frame clones are kept and a portion is missing. Of 230,000 or so clones detected, over 75% appear once; the ten largest clones hold about 5%. The sample taken for sequencing was peripheral blood. These TCRs come from a human donor in a cohort sampled during active COVID-19.

The chain carries TRBV18 and TRBJ1-2, with unresolved D. The ends were cut back, 1 base at V and 4 bases at J, with 16 bases in the middle. Per germline, CDR1 KGHSH and CDR2 LQKENI. The CDR3 contains 16 residues. The CDR3 loop reads CASSPQFRRGPYGYTF. The CDR3 DNA is TGTGCCAGCTCACCACAGTTTCGTCGGGGTCCCTATGGCTACACCTTC.

The chain employs TRBV27 and TRBJ2-2; 8 bases agree with TRBD2. Germline V CDR1 and CDR2: MNHEY, SMNVEV (reference sequence). Trimming cost V 6 bases and J 1 base; bases outside gene matches: 7. The CDR3 length is 16 residues. The chain's CDR3 is CASSQGAGENTGELFF. CDR3 in DNA: TGTGCCAGCAGCCAGGGAGCGGGAGAGAACACCGGGGAGCTGTTTTTT.

In its sample, this clone was seen a few times. The chain combines TRBV28 with TRBJ2-7; possible D gene TRBD1, 7 bases. The CDR3 sequence is 14 residues long. Trimming removed 3 bases at V and 6 bases at J, with 15 bases between. The germline V gene has CDR1 MDHEN and CDR2 SYDVKM. The CDR3 loop reads CASSLSQGGPEQYF. The CDR3 DNA is TGTGCCAGCAGTTTGAGCCAGGGGGGCCCCGAGCAGTACTTC.

The rearrangement links TRBV7-3 to TRBJ2-3; D is possibly TRBD2 (6 bases). Between the trimmed V and J ends, which lost 3 bases and 0 bases, there was a span of 7 bases. The CDR3 sequence is 14 residues long. Germline CDR1 SGHTA, CDR2 FQGTGA. The CDR3 spells CASSLGTSTDTQYF. CDR3 nucleotides: TGTGCCAGCAGCTTGGGGACTAGCACAGATACGCAGTATTTT.

The rearrangement joins TRBV7-9 to TRBJ1-1; D is uncertain. The CDR3 extends over 10 amino acids. Trimming pared 6 bases from V and 7 bases from J, leaving 6 bases between. In germline, CDR1 is SEHNR, CDR2 FQNEAQ (reference sequence). The CDR3 sequence is CASSSSEAFF. For the CDR3, the DNA is TGTGCCAGCAGTTCTAGTGAAGCTTTCTTT.

This clone has only one observation. The chain uses TRBV5-8 and TRBJ2-4; 16 bases agree with TRBD2. Germline CDR1 is SGHTS and CDR2 is YDEGEE. The V segment lost 4 bases and the J segment 6 bases; nucleotides outside the gene matches: 4. The CDR3 totals 16 residues. The CDR3 loop reads CASSAGTSGRGNIQYF. Here the CDR3 DNA reads TGTGCCAGCAGCGCAGGGACTAGCGGGAGGGGAAACATTCAGTACTTC. Using reference TRBV5-8 and TRBJ2-4 for the parts outside the CDR3, the full variable domain is EAGVTQSPTHLIKTRGQQATLRCSPISGHTSVYWYQQALGLGLQFLLWYDEGEERNRGNFPPRFSGRQFPNYSSELNVNALELEDSALYLCASSAGTSGRGNIQYFGAGTRLSVL.

The J gene is TRBJ2-1, the V gene TRBV15; no definite D call. The CDR3 sequence is 15 residues long. In germline, CDR1 is LNHNV, CDR2 YYDKDF (reference sequence). The V end was cut by 0 bases, the J end by 4 bases, with 10 bases between. The DNA of the CDR3 is TGTGCCACCAGCAGAGAATCTTACCAGTACAATGAGCAGTTCTTC. This sequence encodes CATSRESYQYNEQFF. The full variable domain, rest sourced from reference TRBV15 and TRBJ2-1, is DAMVIQNPRYQVTQFGKPVTLSCSQTLNHNVMYWYQQKSSQAPKLLFHYYDKDFNNEADTPDNFQSRRPNTSFCFLDIRSPGLGDTAMYLCATSRESYQYNEQFFGPGTRLTVL.

The chain combines TRBV5-4 with TRBJ2-7; the match to TRBD2 covers 13 bases. The V gene's germline CDR1 is SGHNT and CDR2 YYREEE (reference sequence). The V segment lost 0 bases and the J segment 0 bases; nucleotides outside the gene matches: 0. The CDR3 runs 16 residues. The CDR3 nucleotides are TGTGCCAGCAGCTTGGGGACTAGCGGGAGCTCCTACGAGCAGTACTTC. Protein sequence: CASSLGTSGSSYEQYF.

The chain joins TRBV9 to TRBJ2-7, with D possibly TRBD2 on 5 matching bases. Germline lookup yields CDR1 SGDLS and CDR2 YYNGEE. Trimming took 0 bases from V and 2 from J, leaving 9 bases between them. The CDR3 is 14 amino acids. The CDR3, as DNA: TGTGCCAGCAGCGTAGAAGCGGTGGCCTACGAGCAGTACTTC. Encoded protein: CASSVEAVAYEQYF.

This clone occurred a few times. The chain carries TRBV28 and TRBJ2-7; 7 nucleotides agree with TRBD1. The germline CDR1 and CDR2 sequences are MDHEN and SYDVKM. With 4 bases clipped from V and 3 bases from J, the junction kept 9 bases outside the gene matches. The CDR3 sequence is 15 residues long. The CDR3 bases are TGTGCCAGCAGTTCCCAGACAGGGTTGCTCTACGAGCAGTACTTC. It codes for CASSSQTGLLYEQYF.

The J gene is TRBJ2-7, the V gene TRBV19, with TRBD1 identical over 8 bases. CDR3 length: 13 amino acids. Germline CDR1 reads LNHDA; CDR2 reads SQIVND (reference sequence). J gave up 0 bases and V 8 bases, and 3 bases lay outside the gene matches. In DNA, the CDR3 is TGTGCCAGTCGACAGGGGTTCTCCTACGAGCAGTACTTC. Translating it yields CASRQGFSYEQYF. The full variable domain, its missing parts supplied by reference TRBV19 and TRBJ2-7, is DGGITQSPKYLFRKEGQNVTLSCEQNLNHDAMYWYRQDPGQGLRLIYYSQIVNDFQKGDIAEGYSVSREKKESFPLTVTSAQKNPTAFYLCASRQGFSYEQYFGPGTRLTVT.

The sample holds a few counts of this clone. The V call is TRBV11-2, the J call TRBJ2-5; 12 bases are a match to TRBD1. The V gene's germline CDR1 is SGHAT and CDR2 FQNNGV. The trim removed 5 bases at V and 6 bases at J, leaving 7 bases unmatched. This CDR3 contains 15 residues. The CDR3 DNA reads TGTGCCAGCAGCGCACGGGACAGGGGGCAGAAGACCCAGTACTTC. The encoded protein is CASSARDRGQKTQYF.

This clone was recorded only once. The chain carries TRBV7-2 and TRBJ2-1; 14 positions match TRBD2. Germline V CDR1 and CDR2: SGHTA, FQGNSA. After removal of 5 bases from V and 5 bases from J, the junction contained 14 bases not matched to a gene. The CDR3 has 19 amino acids. Written as DNA, the CDR3 is TGTGCCAGCAGCCGGCGCTGGGCAGGGACTAGCGGGAGAAACAATGAGCAGTTCTTC. Protein: CASSRRWAGTSGRNNEQFF.

This clone was recorded only once. V gene TRBV5-4 combines with J gene TRBJ1-2; 8 positions agree with TRBD1. This CDR3 spans 15 amino acids. Germline V gene sequence: CDR1 SGHNT, CDR2 YYREEE (reference sequence). V dropped 3 bases and J dropped 4; count of bases not matched to a gene: 8. Written as DNA, the CDR3 is TGTGCCAGCAGCTCTCCGACAGGGGATGGCTATGGCTACACCTTC. It encodes CASSSPTGDGYGYTF. Variable domain in full (rest from reference TRBV5-4 and TRBJ1-2): ETGVTQSPTHLIKTRGQQVTLRCSSQSGHNTVSWYQQALGQGPQFIFQYYREEENGRGNFPPRFSGLQFPNYSSELNVNALELDDSALYLCASSSPTGDGYGYTFGSGTRLTVV.

The V call is TRBV7-9, the J call TRBJ2-3, with 11 nucleotides matching TRBD1. Looked up from germline, CDR1 is SEHNR and CDR2 is FQNEAQ (reference sequence). The CDR3 is 16 amino acids. Unmatched junction bases numbered 6, after V lost 4 bases and J lost 3 bases. The CDR3 nucleotides read TGTGCCAGCAGCTCAACCGGGACAGGGGGTACAGATACGCAGTATTTT. It is translated as CASSSTGTGGTDTQYF.

CDR3 loop: CATSDSGMGGNEQFF. The CDR3 DNA reads TGTGCCACCAGTGATTCCGGGATGGGAGGGAATGAGCAGTTCTTC. The chain couples TRBV24-1 to TRBJ2-1, with 7 bases fitting TRBD2. V was clipped by 2 bases and J by 7 bases; unmatched bases: 7. CDR1 and CDR2 (germline): KGHDR, SFDVKD. This CDR3 has 15 amino acids.

The genes are TRBV3-1 (or the pseudogene TRBV3-2) and TRBJ2-3; D perhaps matches TRBD2 (6 bases). CDR3 length equals 16 residues. The V end was cut by 1 base, the J end by 0 bases, with 11 bases between. Germline V gene lookup returns CDR1 LGHDT and CDR2 YNNKEL (reference sequence). DNA for the CDR3: TGTGCCAGCAGCCAAGGGTTCACTAGCAGCACAGATACGCAGTATTTT. This codes for CASSQGFTSSTDTQYF.

The gene calls are TRBV11-3 and TRBJ2-3; weak D call: TRBD2 (6 bases). This CDR3 comprises 17 residues. Germline V gene data show CDR1 as SGHNT and CDR2 as YENEEA. V was clipped by 0 bases and J by 2 bases, with 15 bases between them. The CDR3 DNA reads as TGTGCCAGCAGCTTAGAGGGGGGAAAGAGTGACACAGATACGCAGTATTTT. It translates to CASSLEGGKSDTDTQYF.

The table lists this clone with a count of one. The chain is built from TRBV10-1 and TRBJ2-1, with 7 bases fitting TRBD1. The CDR3 totals 18 residues. Trimming removed 4 bases from V and 0 bases from J; junction bases left unmatched: 12. Germline assignment: CDR1 WNHNN and CDR2 SYGVQD (reference sequence). The DNA for the CDR3 is TGCGCCAGCAGTGTAACAGGGGTTGAGGGTCGCTCCTACAATGAGCAGTTCTTC. The encoded protein is CASSVTGVEGRSYNEQFF.

The V gene is TRBV6-5, the J gene TRBJ2-1; 11 positions agree with TRBD2. This CDR3 comprises 15 residues. The trim removed 6 bases at V and 7 bases at J, leaving 8 bases unmatched. Germline V gene sequence: CDR1 MNHEY, CDR2 SVGAGI. The chain's CDR3 is CASRRILAGVNEQFF. The CDR3, as DNA: TGTGCCAGCAGGAGGATACTAGCGGGGGTGAATGAGCAGTTCTTC.

In this sample, this clone turned up a few times. The chain combines TRBV5-4 with TRBJ2-7, with D possibly being TRBD1 (5 bases). The CDR3 contains 17 residues. Trimming pared 0 bases from V and 3 bases from J, leaving 19 bases between. From germline, CDR1 is SGHNT and CDR2 YYREEE (reference sequence). Here the CDR3 DNA reads TGTGCCAGCAGCTTGGGGGCCCGACAGAAATCCTACTACGAGCAGTACTTC. As protein: CASSLGARQKSYYEQYF.

The CDR3 bases are TGTGCCAGCAGTAGTGGGCAGGGATTGGAGCAGTACTTC. Its translation: CASSSGQGLEQYF. The gene calls are TRBV6-5 and TRBJ2-7; weak D call: TRBD1 (5 bases). Germline V lookup: CDR1 MNHEY, CDR2 SVGAGI. This CDR3 comprises 13 residues. Trimming cost V 5 bases and J 7 bases, with 15 bases left between them.

J is TRBJ2-7 and V is TRBV6-2 or TRBV6-3; 14 bases fit TRBD2. The CDR3 covers 16 residues. V was pared by 4 bases and J by 4 bases, with 6 bases of the junction left unmatched. Per germline, CDR1 MNHEY and CDR2 SVGEGT. The CDR3 bases are TGTGCCAGCAGTTCGCGACTAGCGGGAGGGGTATACGAGCAGTACTTC. Residues: CASSSRLAGGVYEQYF.

The chain employs TRBV11-3 and TRBJ2-5; 13 nucleotides agree with TRBD2. After removal of 3 bases from V and 2 bases from J, the junction contained 0 bases not matched to a gene. The CDR3 runs 15 residues. The germline V gene has CDR1 SGHNT and CDR2 YENEEA. The CDR3 protein is CASSLGLAGQETQYF. DNA for the CDR3: TGTGCCAGCAGCTTGGGACTAGCGGGACAAGAGACCCAGTACTTC.

The chain employs TRBV5-1 and TRBJ1-1; D may be TRBD1 (6 bases). Germline CDR1 SGHRS, CDR2 YFSETQ. This CDR3 contains 15 residues. V lost 3 bases and J lost 11, with 23 bases in between. This chain's CDR3 is CASSSGGIGRGDAFF. The CDR3 nucleotides read TGCGCCAGCAGCTCGGGGGGTATCGGCAGGGGTGACGCTTTCTTT. Full variable domain (rest looked up from reference TRBV5-1 and TRBJ1-1): KAGVTQTPRYLIKTRGQQVTLSCSPISGHRSVSWYQQTPGQGLQFLFEYFSETQRNKGNFPGRFSGRQFSNSRSEMNVSTLELGDSALYLCASSSGGIGRGDAFFGQGTRLTVV.

The genes are TRBV11-2 and TRBJ1-6; 7 nucleotides match TRBD1. The CDR3 loop spans 19 amino acids. J lost 3 bases, V lost 0 bases, and 11 bases had no gene match. CDR1 and CDR2 from the germline V gene are SGHAT and FQNNGV. CDR3 in DNA: TGTGCCAGCAGCTTAGATGGTGGCGCAGGGGGGCTCTATAATTCACCCCTCCACTTT. Translating gives CASSLDGGAGGLYNSPLHF.

V is TRBV4-3 and J is TRBJ2-2; TRBD2 might be the D (6 bases). This CDR3 is built from 17 residues. Germline CDR1 and CDR2: LGHNA and YSLEER. Between the trimmed V and J ends, which lost 4 bases and 2 bases, there was a span of 17 bases. CDR3 protein: CASSPRGLYSNTGELFF. As DNA, the CDR3 is TGCGCCAGCAGCCCACGTGGACTATACTCCAACACCGGGGAGCTGTTTTTT.